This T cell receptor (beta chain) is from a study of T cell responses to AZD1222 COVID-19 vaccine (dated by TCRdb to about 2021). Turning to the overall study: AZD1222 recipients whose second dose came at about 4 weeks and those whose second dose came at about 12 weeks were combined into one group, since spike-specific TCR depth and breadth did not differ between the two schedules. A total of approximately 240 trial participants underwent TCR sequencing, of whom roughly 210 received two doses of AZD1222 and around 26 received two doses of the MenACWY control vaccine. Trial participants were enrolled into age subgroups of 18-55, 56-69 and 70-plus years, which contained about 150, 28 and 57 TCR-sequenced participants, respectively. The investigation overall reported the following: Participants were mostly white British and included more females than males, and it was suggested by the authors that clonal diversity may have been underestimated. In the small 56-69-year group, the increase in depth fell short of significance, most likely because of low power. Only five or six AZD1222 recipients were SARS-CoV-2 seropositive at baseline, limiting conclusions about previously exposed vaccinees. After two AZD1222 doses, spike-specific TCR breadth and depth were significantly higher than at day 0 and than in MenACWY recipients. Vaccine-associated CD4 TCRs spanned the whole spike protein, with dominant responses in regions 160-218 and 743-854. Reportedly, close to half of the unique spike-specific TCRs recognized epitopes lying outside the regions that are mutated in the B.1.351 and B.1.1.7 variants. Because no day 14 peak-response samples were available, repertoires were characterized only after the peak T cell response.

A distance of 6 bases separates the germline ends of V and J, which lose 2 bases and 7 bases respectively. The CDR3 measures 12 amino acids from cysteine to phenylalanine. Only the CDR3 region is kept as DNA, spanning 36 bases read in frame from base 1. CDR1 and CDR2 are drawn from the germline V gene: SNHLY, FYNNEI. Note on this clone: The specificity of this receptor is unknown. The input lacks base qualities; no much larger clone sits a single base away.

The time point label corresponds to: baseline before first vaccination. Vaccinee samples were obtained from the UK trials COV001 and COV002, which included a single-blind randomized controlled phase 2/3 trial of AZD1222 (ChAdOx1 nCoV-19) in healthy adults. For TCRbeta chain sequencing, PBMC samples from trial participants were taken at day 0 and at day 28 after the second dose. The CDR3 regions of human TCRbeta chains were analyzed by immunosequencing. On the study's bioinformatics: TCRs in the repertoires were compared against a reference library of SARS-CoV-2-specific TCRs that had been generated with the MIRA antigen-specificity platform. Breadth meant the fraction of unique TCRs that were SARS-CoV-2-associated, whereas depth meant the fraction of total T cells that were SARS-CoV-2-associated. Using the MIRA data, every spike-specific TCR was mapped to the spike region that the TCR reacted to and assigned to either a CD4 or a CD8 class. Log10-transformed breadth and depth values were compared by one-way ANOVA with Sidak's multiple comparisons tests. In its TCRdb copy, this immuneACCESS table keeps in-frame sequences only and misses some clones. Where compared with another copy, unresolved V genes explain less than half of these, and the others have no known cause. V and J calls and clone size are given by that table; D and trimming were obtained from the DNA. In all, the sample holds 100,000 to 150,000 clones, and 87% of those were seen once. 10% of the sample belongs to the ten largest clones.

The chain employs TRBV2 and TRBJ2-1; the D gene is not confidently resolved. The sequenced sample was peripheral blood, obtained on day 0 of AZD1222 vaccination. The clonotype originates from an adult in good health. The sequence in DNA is TGTGCCAGCAGTGAATCCCAAAATGAGCAGTTCTTC. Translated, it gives CASSESQNEQFF.